Below, 24 T cell receptor beta chains from the same sample are listed, as sequenced in a study of shared clonotypes between healthy human individuals. Using immunoSEQ multiplex PCR, the repertoire was profiled, and TCRdb retains in-frame clones only, with some absent. The table includes roughly 1,500,000 clones, 97% to 99% detected once. Sequenced input: naive CD4+ T cells sorted from blood. The subset was: CD45RA+ positively selected. These receptor sequences come from a man aged 25-45 years in good health.

The genes are TRBV15 and TRBJ1-2, with unresolved D. The ends were cut back, 5 bases at V and 8 bases at J, with 12 bases in the middle. The CDR3 spans 12 residues. Germline CDR1 LNHNV, CDR2 YYDKDF (reference sequence). CDR3 region: CATSRPNEGYTF. The CDR3, as DNA: TGTGCCACCAGCCGACCCAACGAGGGCTACACCTTC.

This chain joins TRBV18 and TRBJ1-1; weak D call: TRBD1 (5 bases). V was clipped by 3 bases and J by 2 bases, with 10 bases between them. This CDR3 contains 14 residues. Germline lookup yields CDR1 KGHSH and CDR2 LQKENI. CDR3 sequence reads: CASSPTRDNTEAFF. The DNA of the CDR3 is TGTGCCAGCTCACCTACCAGGGACAACACTGAAGCTTTCTTT.

This chain joins TRBV7-9 and TRBJ2-7; D not certain. The germline V gene has CDR1 SEHNR and CDR2 FQNEAQ (reference sequence). This CDR3 has 13 amino acids. The ends were cut back, 4 bases at V and 1 base at J, with 8 bases in the middle. CDR3 in DNA: TGTGCCAGCAGCTCCCTTGTATCCTACGAGCAGTACTTC. It encodes CASSSLVSYEQYF.

This chain connects TRBV5-1 to TRBJ2-1; tentatively, D is TRBD1 or TRBD2 (6 bases each). The length of the CDR3 is 15 residues. Germline loops: CDR1 SGHRS, CDR2 YFSETQ. V was cut by 4 bases and J by 4 bases, with 15 bases left in between. The CDR3 here is CASSGQTRFYNEQFF. As DNA, the CDR3 is TGCGCCAGCAGCGGACAGACTAGGTTTTACAATGAGCAGTTCTTC.

The chain carries TRBV6-6 and TRBJ2-3, with D unresolved. The CDR3 extends over 12 amino acids. The V gene's germline CDR1 is MNHNY and CDR2 SVGAGI (reference sequence). V was pared by 6 bases and J by 0 bases, with 4 bases between. CDR3 DNA: TGTGCCAGCAGCCTCAGCACAGATACGCAGTATTTT. This sequence encodes CASSLSTDTQYF.

The chain combines TRBV6-5 with TRBJ1-4, with TRBD1 matching over 7 bases. Germline V gene lookup returns CDR1 MNHEY and CDR2 SVGAGI. V trimming: 4 bases; J trimming: 6 bases; junction bases outside the gene matches: 5. The CDR3 runs to 14 residues. This chain's CDR3 is CASSLRQGYEKLFF. The CDR3 DNA is TGTGCCAGCAGTTTGAGACAGGGCTATGAAAAACTGTTTTTT.

This sequence joins TRBV25-1 and TRBJ1-5, with D possibly being TRBD1 (5 bases). The CDR3 has 14 residues. With 1 base removed from V and 7 bases from J, the gap between germline ends came to 11 bases. CDR1 MGHDK and CDR2 SYGVNS come from the germline V gene. DNA of the CDR3: TGTGCCAGCAGTGAATCTTTGCGGGGGCAGCCCCAGCATTTT. Its translation is CASSESLRGQPQHF.

The rearrangement uses TRBV5-1 and TRBJ2-1; possible D gene TRBD1, 5 bases. Germline V gives CDR1 SGHRS, CDR2 YFSETQ. This CDR3 spans 15 amino acids. Trimming took off 3 bases at V and 4 bases at J, with 14 bases between the two ends. CDR3 nucleotides: TGCGCCAGCAGCTCTACCCCCGACAGTTACAATGAGCAGTTCTTC. Protein sequence: CASSSTPDSYNEQFF. Together with reference TRBV5-1 and TRBJ2-1, the CDR3 gives the full variable domain: KAGVTQTPRYLIKTRGQQVTLSCSPISGHRSVSWYQQTPGQGLQFLFEYFSETQRNKGNFPGRFSGRQFSNSRSEMNVSTLELGDSALYLCASSSTPDSYNEQFFGPGTRLTVL.

The rearrangement uses TRBV2 and TRBJ1-1; maybe TRBD1 (6 bases). The ends were cut back, 6 bases at V and 6 bases at J, with 23 bases in the middle. Germline V CDR1 and CDR2: SNHLY, FYNNEI. The CDR3 totals 16 residues. The CDR3 loop reads CASRPNPPGQRPEAFF. CDR3 sequence (DNA): TGTGCCAGCAGACCAAATCCCCCCGGACAGAGGCCTGAAGCTTTCTTT. The whole variable domain, remainder taken from reference TRBV2 and TRBJ1-1, is EPEVTQTPSHQVTQMGQEVILRCVPISNHLYFYWYRQILGQKVEFLVSFYNNEISEKSEIFDDQFSVERPDGSNFTLKIRSTKLEDSAMYFCASRPNPPGQRPEAFFGQGTRLTVV.

Notes on this clone: Additional DNA sequences in this sample encode the identical CDR3. This sequence joins TRBV5-1 and TRBJ2-1; 9 bases line up with TRBD1. The trim removed 0 bases at V and 4 bases at J, leaving 2 bases unmatched. The CDR3 spans 15 residues. The germline CDR1 and CDR2 sequences are SGHRS and YFSETQ. The CDR3 region is CASSLAGTGYNEQFF. The CDR3 DNA reads as TGCGCCAGCAGCTTGGCCGGGACAGGGTACAATGAGCAGTTCTTC.

The rearrangement uses TRBV7-2 and TRBJ1-1; D gene uncertain. The CDR3 is made up of 14 amino acids. Trimming shortened V by 6 bases and J by 0 bases, and 11 bases separated the two germline ends. Germline V CDR1 and CDR2: SGHTA, FQGNSA. Here the CDR3 reads CASSSLAMNTEAFF. DNA of the CDR3: TGTGCCAGCAGTTCCCTCGCGATGAACACTGAAGCTTTCTTT. Combining the CDR3 with reference TRBV7-2 and TRBJ1-1 gives the whole variable domain GAGVSQSPSNKVTEKGKDVELRCDPISGHTALYWYRQSLGQGLEFLIYFQGNSAPDKSGLPSDRFSAERTGGSVSTLTIQRTQQEDSAVYLCASSSLAMNTEAFFGQGTRLTVV.

The chain recombines TRBV6-5 with TRBJ2-7; 10 bases are a match to TRBD1. The germline V gene has CDR1 MNHEY and CDR2 SVGAGI. V gave up 0 bases and J gave up 5 bases; unmatched junction bases: 4. The length of the CDR3 is 15 residues. In DNA form, the CDR3 reads TGTGCCAGCAGTTACTCGGGGACAGGGGTAGACGAGCAGTACTTC. This gives the protein CASSYSGTGVDEQYF.

This sequence joins TRBV19 and TRBJ2-2, with unresolved D. The CDR3 contains 14 residues. V lost 5 bases, J lost 4 bases, and 11 bases lay in between. Germline V gene data show CDR1 as LNHDA and CDR2 as SQIVND (reference sequence). The CDR3 nucleotides are TGTGCCAGTAGTCCCCGGGCCGTCACCGGGGAGCTGTTTTTT. This encodes CASSPRAVTGELFF. Looking up the rest from reference TRBV19 and TRBJ2-2 gives the full variable domain: DGGITQSPKYLFRKEGQNVTLSCEQNLNHDAMYWYRQDPGQGLRLIYYSQIVNDFQKGDIAEGYSVSREKKESFPLTVTSAQKNPTAFYLCASSPRAVTGELFFGEGSRLTVL.

The chain uses TRBV20-1 and TRBJ2-7; TRBD1 is a possible D gene (6 bases). Germline loops: CDR1 DFQATT, CDR2 SNEGSKA (reference sequence). Deletions cut 1 base from V and 9 bases from J, with 10 bases between. The CDR3 is 11 amino acids. CDR3 coding DNA: TGCAGTGCTAGAGGGCAGGGGACGCAGTACTTC. Protein: CSARGQGTQYF.

V is TRBV5-1 and J is TRBJ2-3; unclear D gene. With 3 bases removed from V and 0 bases from J, the gap between germline ends came to 11 bases. The CDR3 covers 15 residues. The germline gives CDR1 SGHRS, CDR2 YFSETQ. This CDR3 reads CASSYTPLSTDTQYF. The CDR3 DNA reads TGCGCCAGCAGCTACACACCCCTGAGCACAGATACGCAGTATTTT.

The gene calls are TRBV30 and TRBJ2-6; a possible D gene is TRBD2 (5 bases). The CDR3 has 15 residues. CDR1 is GTSNPN and CDR2 is SVGIG in the germline V gene (reference sequence). The V and J ends lost 2 bases and 2 bases respectively, with 10 bases between them. The CDR3 loop reads CAWSPPGTGANVLTF. The CDR3 DNA sequence: TGTGCCTGGAGTCCCCCCGGGACTGGGGCCAACGTCCTGACTTTC.

The chain links TRBV25-1 to TRBJ1-1; D not certain. This CDR3 is 12 amino acids long. Germline V gives CDR1 MGHDK, CDR2 SYGVNS. Trimming took off 1 base at V and 5 bases at J, with 5 bases between the two ends. The CDR3 sequence: CASSESWTEAFF. CDR3 DNA sequence: TGTGCCAGCAGTGAATCATGGACTGAAGCTTTCTTT.

J is TRBJ2-7 and V is TRBV18; 7 bases align to TRBD2. The ends lost 2 bases at V and 4 bases at J; junction bases unmatched: 5. The CDR3 contains 14 residues. CDR1 is KGHSH and CDR2 is LQKENI in the germline V gene. This CDR3 is CASSPRTSVYEQYF. The DNA for the CDR3 is TGTGCCAGCTCACCAAGGACTAGTGTATACGAGCAGTACTTC.

The chain employs TRBV10-2 and TRBJ2-7; tentative D call: TRBD2 (6 bases). Germline values: CDR1 WSHSY, CDR2 SAAADI. CDR3 size: 15 residues. V was trimmed by 10 bases and J by 6 bases, leaving 25 bases between them. DNA for the CDR3: TGCGCCACGGTTGATCTAGCGACTTCCGACCCCGAGCAGTACTTC. Its protein product is CATVDLATSDPEQYF.

The chain joins TRBV30 to TRBJ2-1; TRBD2 agrees at 14 bases. CDR1 is GTSNPN and CDR2 is SVGIG in the germline V gene (reference sequence). Trimming at V came to 5 bases and at J to 4 bases, leaving 4 bases not matched to a gene. CDR3 length: 15 amino acids. CDR3 in amino acids: CAWEGLAGGYNEQFF. The CDR3 region has the DNA TGTGCCTGGGAAGGACTAGCGGGAGGATACAATGAGCAGTTCTTC.

The chain is built from TRBV19 and TRBJ2-7, with 9 bases that match TRBD1. V was pared by 3 bases and J by 2 bases, with 2 bases of the junction left unmatched. The CDR3 covers 14 residues. The germline CDR1 and CDR2 sequences are LNHDA and SQIVND (reference sequence). The CDR3 sequence: CASSIWTGAYEQYF. The CDR3 DNA reads TGTGCCAGTAGTATCTGGACAGGGGCCTACGAGCAGTACTTC.

The rearrangement links TRBV4-1 to TRBJ2-1; 10 bases agree with TRBD1. Per germline, CDR1 MGHRA and CDR2 YSYEKL. V shed 4 bases, J shed 12 bases, and the junction held 15 bases outside the gene matches. The CDR3 length is 16 residues. CDR3 sequence: CASSLPGTGVSLGQFF. The CDR3 DNA reads as TGCGCCAGCAGCCTCCCCGGGACAGGGGTCTCTCTAGGGCAGTTCTTC.

The chain combines TRBV10-2 with TRBJ2-2; 9 nucleotides match TRBD1. The CDR3 covers 17 residues. Trimming removed 4 bases from V and 4 bases from J; junction bases left unmatched: 10. Germline CDR1 is WSHSY and CDR2 is SAAADI. CDR3 region: CASSGYNRGRGTGELFF. As DNA, the CDR3 is TGCGCCAGCAGTGGTTATAACAGGGGGCGGGGCACCGGGGAGCTGTTTTTT.

This chain connects TRBV18 to TRBJ1-3, with 10 bases aligning to TRBD1. This CDR3 has 17 amino acids. V trimming: 3 bases; J trimming: 3 bases; junction bases outside the gene matches: 8. The germline CDR1 and CDR2 sequences are KGHSH and LQKENI. The DNA for the CDR3 is TGTGCCAGCTCACCCCAAGCCGACAGGGGGCTTGGAAACACCATATATTTT. Protein product: CASSPQADRGLGNTIYF.